The next 18 T cell receptor beta chains were all read from a single sample in a study of T cells after yellow fever vaccination. Each CDR3 protein gets one entry after TCRdb re-called the 5' RACE reads with MiXCR. The sample holds hundreds of thousands of distinct CDR3 sequences, around a fifth seen once. The material sequenced was PBMCs, taken approximately 20 days after the first yellow fever vaccination. Receptors originate from a man aged 18 to 29 who received the YFV17D yellow fever vaccine.

V usage is TRBV18 and J usage is TRBJ2-7; D call uncertain. The CDR3 loop spans 12 amino acids. Germline V gene sequence: CDR1 KGHSH, CDR2 LQKENI. V shed 2 bases and J shed 4 bases, with 6 bases lying between them. Here the CDR3 reads CASSPSTYEQYV. CDR3 nucleotide sequence: TGTGCCAGCTCACCAAGCACTTACGAGCAGTACGTC.

This clonotype was detected only a few times. This chain joins TRBV13 and TRBJ2-5; tentatively, D is TRBD2 (6 bases). This CDR3 region has 14 residues. Trimming stripped 5 bases from V and 3 bases from J, with 13 bases between. Per the germline V gene, CDR1 is PRHDT and CDR2 is FYEKMQ (reference sequence). CDR3 DNA sequence: TGTGCCAGCAGCCAACCGGGAGATGAAGAGACCCAGTACTTC. Protein sequence: CASSQPGDEETQYF.

CDR3 in amino acids: CASSLGRSGANVLTF. The CDR3 bases are TGTGCCAGCAGCTTGGGCAGGTCTGGGGCCAACGTCCTGACTTTC. The chain uses TRBV5-6 and TRBJ2-6; D gene uncertain. Per the germline V gene, CDR1 is SGHDT and CDR2 is YYEEEE. This CDR3 spans 15 amino acids. Trimming removed 0 bases from V and 1 base from J, with 5 bases in between.

The chain links TRBV19 to TRBJ1-2; no clear D. V lost 7 bases to trimming and J lost 8 bases, with 20 bases between them. This CDR3 contains 14 residues. CDR1 is LNHDA and CDR2 is SQIVND in the germline V gene (reference sequence). The CDR3 sequence is CASNPAGAYWGYTF. As DNA, the CDR3 is TGTGCCAGTAACCCGGCAGGAGCTTATTGGGGCTACACCTTC.

This clonotype was found a few times. J is TRBJ1-6 and V is TRBV7-4, with TRBD1 identical over 7 bases. CDR1 and CDR2 from the germline V gene are SGHVT and SQSDAQ. The CDR3 length is 15 residues. V shed 7 bases, J shed 13 bases, and the junction held 16 bases outside the gene matches. The CDR3 sequence: CASNNPGQWPRPLHF. The CDR3 DNA sequence: TGTGCCAGCAATAATCCGGGACAGTGGCCTCGGCCCCTCCACTTT.

This clonotype has more than one count but fewer than ten. The V and J genes are TRBV7-9 and TRBJ2-1; 9 bases fit TRBD1. V dropped 6 bases and J dropped 6; count of bases not matched to a gene: 9. Germline V gene data show CDR1 as SEHNR and CDR2 as FQNEAQ (reference sequence). CDR3 size: 15 residues. CDR3 sequence reads: CASRPWDRDLNEQFF. The CDR3 nucleotides are TGTGCCAGCAGACCGTGGGACAGGGACCTCAATGAGCAGTTCTTC.

Only a few counts were recorded for this clonotype. V gene TRBV12-3 or TRBV12-4 combines with J gene TRBJ2-2, with D perhaps TRBD1 or TRBD2 (5 bases each). The CDR3 runs 16 residues. The V and J ends lost 2 bases and 0 bases respectively, with 10 bases between them. The CDR3 DNA follows: TGTGCCAGCAGTTTATCCGGGGCACCGAACACCGGGGAGCTGTTTTTT. This encodes CASSLSGAPNTGELFF.

This clonotype was seen more than once but under ten times. V and J are TRBV7-9 and TRBJ1-4, with D uncertain. V shed 6 bases and J shed 4 bases, with 6 bases lying between them. This CDR3 comprises 12 residues. The germline V gene has CDR1 SEHNR and CDR2 FQNEAQ (reference sequence). CDR3: CASRDGNEKLFF. DNA for the CDR3: TGTGCCAGCAGGGACGGTAATGAAAAACTGTTTTTT.

This clonotype was counted a few times. This chain uses TRBV20-1 with TRBJ2-5; D tentatively reads TRBD1 or TRBD2 (6 bases each). V lost 3 bases to trimming and J lost 5 bases, with 10 bases between them. The CDR3 is 12 residues long. The germline V gene encodes CDR1 DFQATT and CDR2 SNEGSKA (reference sequence). CDR3 DNA: TGCAGTGCTAGGGGGGGCCCGGAGACCCAGTACTTC. Protein product: CSARGGPETQYF.

In its sample, this clonotype was seen once. This chain links TRBV7-2 with TRBJ2-1; TRBD1 is a possible D gene (6 bases). The V gene lost 2 bases and the J gene lost 3 bases, with 17 bases spanning the gap. This CDR3 region has 17 residues. Looked up from germline, CDR1 is SGHTA and CDR2 is FQGNSA. This chain's CDR3 is CASSLHAGPGVYNEQFF. CDR3 in DNA: TGTGCCAGCAGCTTACATGCGGGTCCAGGGGTCTACAATGAGCAGTTCTTC.

This clonotype was found a few times. The CDR3 end shows no conserved phenylalanine or tryptophan, and so a read error is likely. No DNA is shown, since the ends of the CDR3 on it are uncertain; the CDR3 is the one TCRdb lists. The J gene is TRBJ1-1, the V gene TRBV12-3 or TRBV12-4. The CDR3 is made up of 11 amino acids, end residues included. The CDR3 protein is CASSLGRSYEL.

This clonotype was detected a few times. The CDR3 loop reads CASSAPGLAKDTQYF. CDR3 bases: TGTGCCAGCAGTGCCCCGGGACTAGCGAAAGATACGCAGTATTTT. This chain connects TRBV6-7 to TRBJ2-3, with 10 bases that match TRBD2. TRBV6-7 is reported as an ORF; its role is uncertain. V dropped 5 bases and J dropped 5; count of bases not matched to a gene: 7. The CDR3 is 15 residues long.

This clonotype was recorded many times. The rearrangement joins TRBV10-2 to TRBJ2-7, with 9 positions matching TRBD2. V gave up 3 bases and J gave up 2 bases; unmatched junction bases: 8. The CDR3 sequence is 16 residues long. Germline CDR1 WSHSY, CDR2 SAAADI. CDR3 in amino acids: CASSDPVAGAPYEQYF. The DNA for the CDR3 is TGCGCCAGCAGTGACCCAGTAGCGGGGGCCCCCTACGAGCAGTACTTC.

This clonotype has a handful of counts. J is TRBJ1-4 and V is TRBV5-1, with TRBD1 matching over 10 bases. The CDR3 runs to 15 residues. J was trimmed by 3 bases and V by 3 bases; bases with no gene match: 2. Per germline, CDR1 SGHRS and CDR2 YFSETQ. The CDR3 nucleotides are TGCGCCAGCAGCTCGACAGGGGGCCCTAATGAAAAACTGTTTTTT. It is translated as CASSSTGGPNEKLFF.

This chain links TRBV5-1 with TRBJ1-2; 8 bases align to TRBD1. After removal of 2 bases from V and 1 base from J, the junction contained 13 bases not matched to a gene. Per the germline V gene, CDR1 is SGHRS and CDR2 is YFSETQ. The CDR3 extends over 18 amino acids. The CDR3 DNA is TGCGCCAGCAGCTTACGGACAGGGATATCCTCAATTAACTATGGCTACACCTTC. This encodes CASSLRTGISSINYGYTF.

There are a few counts of this clonotype. The V call is TRBV24-1, the J call TRBJ2-5, with D hard to call. The germline V and J ends were trimmed by 3 bases and 2 bases, with 12 bases remaining between them. The germline gives CDR1 KGHDR, CDR2 SFDVKD. This CDR3 has 15 amino acids. The chain's CDR3 is CATSDPRAVQETQYF. For the CDR3, the DNA is TGTGCCACCAGTGATCCCCGCGCAGTTCAAGAGACCCAGTACTTC.

The chain employs TRBV12-3 or TRBV12-4 and TRBJ2-3; 7 bases agree with TRBD2. V was pared by 3 bases and J by 8 bases, with 8 bases of the junction left unmatched. The CDR3 is 14 residues long. Here the CDR3 DNA reads TGTGCCAGCAGTTTTGGAGAGCGGGGCGGTACGCAGTATTTT. It yields the protein CASSFGERGGTQYF.

This clonotype was seen a handful of times. The chain joins TRBV6-1 to TRBJ2-5; 11 nucleotides align to TRBD2. Per the germline V gene, CDR1 is MNHNS and CDR2 is SASEGT. The CDR3 runs 15 residues. V gave up 5 bases and J gave up 0 bases; unmatched junction bases: 2. Here the CDR3 DNA reads TGTGCCAGCAGTCCTAGCGGGGGGTACCAAGAGACCCAGTACTTC. Translated, it gives CASSPSGGYQETQYF.